This T cell receptor beta chain was sequenced in a study of blood T cell repertoires in COVID-19. In the original processing: Nucleated cell number was recorded as an estimate derived from reference gene primer amplification. Repertoires were generated with immunoSEQ multiplex PCR, while TCRdb's copy carries only in-frame clones and drops some. That table supplies the V and J calls and clone size; D and trimming were determined from the DNA. Among 240,000 or so clones, about 70% were seen once, and the ten largest hold about 3%. This CDR3 region has 15 residues. The germline V gene encodes CDR1 SGDLS and CDR2 YYNGEE. V trimming: 5 bases; J trimming: 4 bases; junction bases outside the gene matches: 7.

Sequencing was carried out using peripheral blood. The rearrangement uses TRBV9 and TRBJ2-2, with 8 bases matching TRBD2. This sequence originates from a woman older than 75 with acute or convalescent COVID-19. In DNA form, the CDR3 reads TGTGCCAGCAGGCCGATGGCGGGGGGCACCGGGGAGCTGTTTTTT. Protein: CASRPMAGGTGELFF.